This TCR beta chain was retrieved from a study of T cell responses to AZD1222 COVID-19 vaccine. This clone was picked up a small number of times. The antigen is undetermined. Study conclusions and caveats: Repertoire sampling occurred only after the peak T cell response.

Repertoires were generated with immunoSEQ multiplex PCR, while TCRdb's copy carries only in-frame clones and drops some. The data show 66,000 or so clones, with 79% seen just once and around 25% held by the top ten. The germline V and J ends were trimmed by 3 bases and 11 bases, with 14 bases remaining between them. Looked up from germline, CDR1 is SNHLY and CDR2 is FYNNEI. The CDR3 consists of 14 residues. The source of this sequence is an adult in good health. The chain joins TRBV2 to TRBJ1-6; no clear D gene. The starting material was peripheral blood, obtained on day 0 of MenACWY control vaccination. CDR3 region: CASSEDGFGAPLHF. The CDR3 DNA sequence: TGTGCCAGCAGTGAGGACGGGTTCGGGGCACCCCTCCACTTT. The variable domain in full, with the rest retrieved from reference TRBV2 and TRBJ1-6, is EPEVTQTPSHQVTQMGQEVILRCVPISNHLYFYWYRQILGQKVEFLVSFYNNEISEKSEIFDDQFSVERPDGSNFTLKIRSTKLEDSAMYFCASSEDGFGAPLHFGNGTRLTVT.